This TCR beta chain is from a study of spatial heterogeneity in lung cancer. Whole-study context: Strongly correlated with TCR transcript counts in tumor regions was a T cell module score, which was a transcriptional module score calculated from matched bulk RNA-seq. General study points: Expanded alpha and beta TCR counts within tumors tracked tumor mutation counts.

CDR3 length: 14 amino acids. Germline assignment: CDR1 DFQATT and CDR2 SNEGSKA (reference sequence). V lost 3 bases and J lost 3; bases outside the gene matches: 3. All TCR cDNA molecules were individually tagged with a unique molecular identifier. TCRdb ran MiXCR on the 5' RACE reads and lists one entry per CDR3 protein. The sample yields approximately 6,800 distinct CDR3 sequences, around 15% seen once. This clonotype appeared many times. The antigen remains unidentified. In this CDR3 the conserved last residue, phenylalanine or tryptophan, is missing, so a read error is likely. Found in a library prepared for alpha chains, this beta chain is an off-target read, and its abundance has little meaning. Time point: sample taken at primary tumor resection. Samples were donated by 72 untreated early-stage non-small cell lung cancer patients. In each case, whole RNA from tumor, nontumor lung or frozen PBMC was sequenced unsorted.

The sequence derives from a male donor with early-stage non-small cell lung cancer. The sample in question was lung tumor tissue, obtained at surgery. This chain links TRBV20-1 with TRBJ2-2, with TRBD2 matching 8 bases. Written as DNA, the CDR3 is TGCAGTGCTAGGCGTAGCGGGGACACCGGGGAGCTGTTTCTT. Encoded protein: CSARRSGDTGELFL.